These T cell receptor beta chains were read from a single sample in a study of T-cell memory formation after mild COVID-19. TCRdb re-derived calls from the 5' RACE reads in MiXCR, one entry per CDR3 protein. The table includes more than 110,000 distinct CDR3 sequences, 14% detected once. Input material: PBMCs or a T cell subset sorted from them (not recorded which). Every receptor here comes from an adult woman who had mild COVID-19 (a few samples of this study predate the infection). Cell type and time point are not known. The CDR3 runs from the conserved cysteine through the conserved F or W. Fields, in order: D gene, V gene, J gene, clone size, CDR3 protein, CDR3 DNA. A D gene is named only where the DNA matches it firmly. Clone size appears in some rows only: once, few, many, or a class for an expanded clone.

>TRBD2|TRBV7-9|TRBJ2-1|few
CASSETGTSNNEQFF
TGTGCCAGCAGCGAGACCGGGACTAGCAACAATGAGCAGTTCTTC
>NA|TRBV4-1|TRBJ2-5|NA
CASSPDSYPGETQYF
TGCGCCAGCAGCCCTGACAGCTACCCAGGAGAGACCCAGTACTTC
>NA|TRBV25-1|TRBJ2-1|NA
CASSEEARKGNEQFF
TGTGCCAGCAGTGAAGAGGCAAGGAAGGGGAATGAGCAGTTCTTC
>NA|TRBV9|TRBJ2-6|few
CASSVGVDGANVLTF
TGTGCCAGCAGCGTAGGGGTTGATGGGGCCAACGTCCTGACTTTC
>TRBD2|TRBV5-1|TRBJ2-1|NA
CASSPGTSGSYNEQFF
TGCGCCAGCAGCCCCGGGACTAGCGGGAGTTACAATGAGCAGTTCTTC
>NA|TRBV6-2/TRBV6-3|TRBJ2-7|NA
CASAHGAGTFYEQYF
TGTGCCAGCGCCCACGGCGCCGGGACTTTCTACGAGCAGTACTTC
>TRBD1|TRBV7-8|TRBJ2-5|NA
CASSLAGTGLETQYF
TGTGCCAGCAGCTTAGCCGGGACAGGGCTAGAGACCCAGTACTTC
>NA|TRBV11-2|TRBJ2-5|few
CASSLEWSRTETQYF
TGTGCCAGCAGCTTAGAGTGGAGCAGGACTGAGACCCAGTACTTC
>NA|TRBV13|TRBJ2-7|NA
CASSLLSYEQYF
TGTGCCAGCAGCCTGCTCTCCTACGAGCAGTACTTC
>TRBD2|TRBV14|TRBJ2-7|few
CASSLVLASSYEQYF
TGTGCCAGCAGCCTTGTACTAGCGTCTTCCTACGAGCAGTACTTC
>TRBD2|TRBV7-9|TRBJ2-2|NA
CASSLIVAGLTGELFF
TGTGCCAGCAGCTTAATCGTAGCGGGGCTGACCGGGGAGCTGTTTTTT
>NA|TRBV7-9|TRBJ2-7|NA
CASSHSNRAYEQYF
TGTGCCAGCAGCCACTCGAATAGGGCTTACGAGCAGTACTTC
>TRBD1|TRBV6-6|TRBJ2-7|few
CASSHGEDRGSEQYF
TGTGCCAGCAGTCACGGGGAGGACAGGGGATCCGAGCAGTACTTC
>TRBD2|TRBV7-6|TRBJ2-1|NA
CASSPREGSSYNEQFF
TGTGCCAGCAGCCCCAGGGAGGGGAGCTCCTACAATGAGCAGTTCTTC
>TRBD1|TRBV20-1|TRBJ2-5|once
CSGDSGTAYQETQYF
TGCAGTGGCGATTCCGGGACAGCCTACCAAGAGACCCAGTACTTC
>TRBD1|TRBV6-5|TRBJ2-3|NA
CASSPRDSGTDTQYF
TGTGCCAGCAGTCCCCGGGACAGTGGCACAGATACGCAGTATTTT
>NA|TRBV5-5|TRBJ1-5|NA
CASSFGGASNQPQHF
TGTGCCAGCAGCTTTGGGGGGGCGAGCAATCAGCCCCAGCATTTT
>NA|TRBV12-3/TRBV12-4|TRBJ2-7|NA
CASSLALFLDSYEQYF
TGTGCCAGCAGTTTAGCGTTGTTCCTGGACTCCTACGAGCAGTACTTC
>NA|TRBV25-1|TRBJ1-2|NA
CASSAGPANYGYTF
TGTGCCAGCAGTGCGGGACCAGCTAACTATGGCTACACCTTC
>NA|TRBV5-1|TRBJ2-7|many
CASSLAEGYEQYF
TGCGCCAGCAGCTTGGCCGAGGGCTACGAGCAGTACTTC
>NA|TRBV6-2/TRBV6-3|TRBJ2-7|NA
CASSYSSKQYF
TGTGCCAGCAGTTACTCATCCAAGCAGTACTTC
>NA|TRBV5-1|TRBJ2-1|NA
CASSLAFGALKGSTNEQFF
TGCGCCAGCAGCTTGGCATTCGGGGCCCTCAAGGGCTCAACTAATGAGCAGTTCTTC
>NA|TRBV7-2|TRBJ2-6|few
CASSYDAGANVLTF
TGTGCCAGCAGTTACGACGCTGGGGCCAACGTCCTGACTTTC
>NA|TRBV7-9|TRBJ2-2|few
CASHSGSPGELFF
TGTGCCAGCCACTCAGGGAGCCCCGGGGAGCTGTTTTTT
>TRBD1|TRBV2|TRBJ2-1|NA
CASSEGRDRGLGEQFF
TGTGCCAGCAGTGAGGGCCGGGACAGGGGTTTGGGTGAGCAGTTCTTC
>NA|TRBV12-3/TRBV12-4|TRBJ2-2|many
CAVEAYTGELFF
TGTGCCGTGGAGGCCTACACCGGGGAGCTGTTTTTT
>TRBD2|TRBV9|TRBJ2-1|few
CASSVDLTGTSINEQFF
TGTGCCAGCAGCGTAGATCTTACCGGGACTAGCATCAATGAGCAGTTCTTC
>TRBD2|TRBV20-1|TRBJ2-3|many
CSASGLAGVPRTDTQYF
TGCAGTGCTAGTGGACTAGCGGGAGTCCCACGCACAGATACGCAGTATTTT
>NA|TRBV27|TRBJ2-3|NA
CASSLRGTWGETQYF
TGTGCCAGCAGTTTAAGGGGAACGTGGGGTGAGACGCAGTATTTT
>TRBD2|TRBV6-2/TRBV6-3|TRBJ2-2|NA
CASRGLAGRDTGELFF
TGTGCCAGCAGGGGACTAGCGGGAAGGGACACCGGGGAGCTGTTTTTT
>NA|TRBV19|TRBJ2-1|NA
CASSAGYSSYNEQFF
TGTGCCAGTAGTGCAGGGTACTCGTCCTACAATGAGCAGTTCTTC
>TRBD2|TRBV6-2/TRBV6-3|TRBJ2-1|NA
CASSYSQRERYNEQFF
TGTGCCAGCAGTTACTCTCAGCGGGAGAGATACAATGAGCAGTTCTTC
>NA|TRBV6-2/TRBV6-3|TRBJ2-1|NA
CASSYPDRGKFF
TGTGCCAGCAGTTACCCCGACCGGGGGAAGTTCTTC
>TRBD1|TRBV5-1|TRBJ2-7|many
CASSLGKTGSDEQYF
TGCGCCAGCAGCTTGGGCAAGACAGGGTCCGACGAGCAGTACTTC
>TRBD2|TRBV20-1|TRBJ2-7|few
CSARDLAGGIDEQYF
TGCAGTGCTAGAGATCTAGCGGGGGGAATCGACGAGCAGTACTTC
>NA|TRBV7-9|TRBJ2-2|few
CASSFSGSGATGELFF
TGTGCCAGCAGCTTTTCAGGGTCAGGTGCCACCGGGGAGCTGTTTTTT
>TRBD2|TRBV12-3/TRBV12-4|TRBJ2-7|many
CASGSGRTYEQYF
TGTGCCAGCGGTAGCGGGAGAACCTACGAGCAGTACTTC
>NA|TRBV4-3|TRBJ2-7|NA
CASSQGWEFSYEQYF
TGCGCCAGCAGCCAAGGCTGGGAGTTCTCCTACGAGCAGTACTTC
>TRBD1|TRBV7-9|TRBJ2-3|many
CASSFSTGETDTQYF
TGTGCCAGCAGCTTTTCGACAGGGGAGACAGATACGCAGTATTTT
>TRBD2|TRBV28|TRBJ2-7|NA
CASRELAGGLYEQYF
TGTGCCAGCAGGGAACTAGCGGGAGGTCTCTACGAGCAGTACTTC
>NA|TRBV7-9|TRBJ2-2|NA
CASSQDLLDEGGELFF
TGTGCCAGCAGCCAGGACTTGCTAGACGAGGGCGGGGAGCTGTTTTTT
>NA|TRBV30|TRBJ2-7|few
CASELLTGTDEQYF
TGTGCCTCCGAGCTGCTTACAGGGACGGACGAGCAGTACTTC
>TRBD1|TRBV12-3/TRBV12-4|TRBJ2-7|many
CASRQSTGFQGTDF
TGTGCCAGCAGACAATCGACAGGGTTTCAGGGGACAGACTTC
>NA|TRBV12-3/TRBV12-4|TRBJ2-7|many
CASSPDRSYEQYF
TGTGCCAGCAGCCCAGACAGATCCTACGAGCAGTACTTC
>NA|TRBV7-7|TRBJ1-3|NA
CASSLRQGNTIYF
TGTGCTAGCAGCTTAAGACAGGGAAACACCATATATTTT
>TRBD2|TRBV7-8|TRBJ2-1|few
CASSLRSGGSSYNEQFF
TGTGCCAGCAGCTTACGTAGCGGGGGGAGTTCCTACAATGAGCAGTTCTTC
>TRBD1|TRBV7-9|TRBJ2-7|many
CASSYDRGLIHEQYF
TGTGCCAGCAGCTACGACAGGGGGTTGATCCACGAGCAGTACTTC
>TRBD2|TRBV4-1|TRBJ2-3|NA
CASSHPGLAGDTDTQYF
TGCGCCAGCAGCCACCCGGGACTAGCGGGGGACACAGATACGCAGTATTTT
>TRBD1|TRBV7-9|TRBJ2-2|many
CASSIPGQENTGELFF
TGTGCCAGCAGCATCCCGGGACAGGAGAACACCGGGGAGCTGTTTTTT